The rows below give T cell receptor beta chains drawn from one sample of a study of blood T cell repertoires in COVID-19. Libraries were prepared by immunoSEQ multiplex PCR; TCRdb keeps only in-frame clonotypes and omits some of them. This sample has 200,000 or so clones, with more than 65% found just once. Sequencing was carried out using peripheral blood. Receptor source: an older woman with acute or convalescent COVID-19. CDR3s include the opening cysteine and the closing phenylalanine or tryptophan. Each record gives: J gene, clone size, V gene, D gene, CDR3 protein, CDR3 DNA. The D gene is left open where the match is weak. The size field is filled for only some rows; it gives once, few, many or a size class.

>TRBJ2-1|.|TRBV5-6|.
CASSGGNYNEQFF
TGTGCCAGCAGCGGGGGGAACTACAATGAGCAGTTCTTC
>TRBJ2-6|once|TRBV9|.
CASSHHRTSGANVLTF
TGTGCCAGCAGCCACCACAGGACCTCTGGGGCCAACGTCCTGACTTTC
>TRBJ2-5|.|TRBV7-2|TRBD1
CASSLGDRSSQYF
TGTGCCAGCAGCTTAGGGGACAGATCATCACAGTACTTC
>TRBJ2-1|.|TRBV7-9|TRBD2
CASSSRLAGELSEQFF
TGTGCCAGCAGCTCCCGACTAGCGGGGGAACTCAGCGAGCAGTTCTTC
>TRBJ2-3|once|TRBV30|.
CAWRRLGGTDTQYF
TGTGCCTGGAGAAGACTGGGTGGGACAGATACGCAGTATTTT
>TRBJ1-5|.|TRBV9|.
CASSAGNSNQPQHF
TGTGCCAGCAGCGCGGGAAATAGCAATCAGCCCCAGCATTTT
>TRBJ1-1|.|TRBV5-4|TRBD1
CASGGQGSFAEAFF
TGTGCCAGCGGAGGACAGGGTTCTTTCGCTGAAGCTTTCTTT
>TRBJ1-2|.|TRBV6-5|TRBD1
CASKTGGHGYTF
TGTGCCAGCAAAACAGGGGGCCATGGCTACACCTTC
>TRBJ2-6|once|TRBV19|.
CASSIGPQGLLAGANVLTF
TGTGCCAGTAGTATCGGCCCCCAGGGGTTATTGGCCGGGGCCAACGTCCTGACTTTC
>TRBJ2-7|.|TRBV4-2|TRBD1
CASSPPGTGNYEQYF
TGTGCCAGCAGCCCCCCGGGGACAGGGAACTACGAGCAGTACTTC
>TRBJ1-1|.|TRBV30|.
CAWSQGRNTEAFF
TGTGCCTGGAGTCAGGGCAGAAACACTGAAGCTTTCTTT
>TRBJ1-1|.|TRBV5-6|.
CASLLRGGAEAFF
TGTGCCAGCTTACTGAGAGGGGGGGCTGAAGCTTTCTTT
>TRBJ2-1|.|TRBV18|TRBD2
CASSPPEIAGRFF
TGTGCCAGCTCACCACCGGAAATAGCGGGGCGGTTCTTC
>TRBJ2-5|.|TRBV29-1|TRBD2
CSVDTSAETQYF
TGCAGCGTGGACACTAGCGCTGAGACCCAGTACTTC
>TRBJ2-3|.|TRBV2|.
CASSAGGRGTDTQYF
TGTGCCAGCAGTGCGGGGGGCAGGGGCACAGATACGCAGTATTTT
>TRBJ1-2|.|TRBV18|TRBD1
CASSTTGTGFFYGYTF
TGTGCCAGCTCAACAACCGGGACAGGCTTTTTCTATGGCTACACCTTC
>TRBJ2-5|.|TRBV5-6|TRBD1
CASSLEITGTGVLETQYF
TGTGCCAGCAGCTTGGAAATAACCGGGACAGGGGTGTTAGAGACCCAGTACTTC
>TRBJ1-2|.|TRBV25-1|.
CASSETYGYTF
TGTGCCAGCAGTGAAACTTATGGCTACACCTTC
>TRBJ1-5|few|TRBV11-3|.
CASSPPPPGDPFNQPQHF
TGTGCCAGCAGCCCACCTCCCCCAGGGGACCCATTCAATCAGCCCCAGCATTTT
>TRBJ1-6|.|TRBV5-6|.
CASSHGSRQNSPLHF
TGTGCCAGCAGCCACGGGAGCAGGCAGAATTCACCCCTCCACTTT
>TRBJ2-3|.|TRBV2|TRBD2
CASSDLAGAGTDTQYF
TGTGCCAGCAGTGATCTAGCGGGGGCCGGCACAGATACGCAGTATTTT
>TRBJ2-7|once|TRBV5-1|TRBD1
CASSLAQGAYYEQYF
TGCGCCAGCAGCTTGGCACAGGGGGCTTACTACGAGCAGTACTTC